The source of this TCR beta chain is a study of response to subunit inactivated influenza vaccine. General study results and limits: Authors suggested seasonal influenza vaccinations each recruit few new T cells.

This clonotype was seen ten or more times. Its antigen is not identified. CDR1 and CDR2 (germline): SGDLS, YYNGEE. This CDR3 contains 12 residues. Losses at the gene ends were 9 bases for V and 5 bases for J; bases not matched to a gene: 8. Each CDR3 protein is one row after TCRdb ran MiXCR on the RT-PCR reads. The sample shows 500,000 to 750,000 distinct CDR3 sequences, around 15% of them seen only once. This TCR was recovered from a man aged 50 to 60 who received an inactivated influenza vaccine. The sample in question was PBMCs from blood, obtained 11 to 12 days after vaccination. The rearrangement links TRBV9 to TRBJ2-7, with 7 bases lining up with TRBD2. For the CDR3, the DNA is TGTGCCAATAAAGGACTAGAGGACGAGCAGTACTTC. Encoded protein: CANKGLEDEQYF.